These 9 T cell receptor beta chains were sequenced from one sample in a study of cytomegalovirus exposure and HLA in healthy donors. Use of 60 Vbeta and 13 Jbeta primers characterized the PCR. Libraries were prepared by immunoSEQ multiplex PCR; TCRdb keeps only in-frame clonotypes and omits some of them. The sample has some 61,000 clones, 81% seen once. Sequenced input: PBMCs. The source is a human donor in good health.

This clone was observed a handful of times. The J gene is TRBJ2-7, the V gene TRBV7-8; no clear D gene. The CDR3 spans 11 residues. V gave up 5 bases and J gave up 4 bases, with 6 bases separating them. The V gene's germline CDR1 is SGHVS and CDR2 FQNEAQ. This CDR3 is CASSPNYEQYF. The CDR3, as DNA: TGTGCCAGCAGCCCCAATTACGAGCAGTACTTC. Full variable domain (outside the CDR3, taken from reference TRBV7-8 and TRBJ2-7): GAGVSQSPRYKVAKRGQDVALRCDPISGHVSLFWYQQALGQGPEFLTYFQNEAQLDKSGLPSDRFFAERPEGSVSTLKIQRTQQEDSAVYLCASSPNYEQYFGPGTRLTVT.

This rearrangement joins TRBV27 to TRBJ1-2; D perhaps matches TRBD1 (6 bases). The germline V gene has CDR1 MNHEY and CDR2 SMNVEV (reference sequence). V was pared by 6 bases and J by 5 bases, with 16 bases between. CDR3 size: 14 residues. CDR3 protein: CASRDVTGLYGYTF. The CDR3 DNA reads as TGTGCCAGCAGAGACGTAACAGGGTTATATGGCTACACCTTC.

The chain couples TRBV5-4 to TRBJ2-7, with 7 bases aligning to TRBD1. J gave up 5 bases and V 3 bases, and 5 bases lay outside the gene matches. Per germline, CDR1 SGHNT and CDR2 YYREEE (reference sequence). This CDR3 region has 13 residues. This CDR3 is CASSSSDRDEQYF. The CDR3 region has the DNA TGTGCCAGCAGCTCCAGCGACAGGGACGAGCAGTACTTC.

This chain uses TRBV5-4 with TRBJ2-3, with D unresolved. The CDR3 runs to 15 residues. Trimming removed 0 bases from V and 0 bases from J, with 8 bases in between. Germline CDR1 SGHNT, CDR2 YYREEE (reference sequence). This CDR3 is CASSLDFSSTDTQYF. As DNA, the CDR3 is TGTGCCAGCAGCTTGGACTTTTCTAGCACAGATACGCAGTATTTT.

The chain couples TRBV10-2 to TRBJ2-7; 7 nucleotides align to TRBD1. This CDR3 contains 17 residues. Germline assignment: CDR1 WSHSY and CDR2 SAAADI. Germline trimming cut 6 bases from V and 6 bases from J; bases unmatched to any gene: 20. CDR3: CASSDYRDSLLGAEQYF. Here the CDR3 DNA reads TGCGCCAGCAGCGACTACCGGGACAGCCTTTTGGGTGCCGAGCAGTACTTC.

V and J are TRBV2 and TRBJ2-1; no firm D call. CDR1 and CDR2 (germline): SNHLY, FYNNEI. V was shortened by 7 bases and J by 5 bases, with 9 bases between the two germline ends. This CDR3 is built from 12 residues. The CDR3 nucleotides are TGTGCCAGCAACCGACAAAACAATGAGCAGTTCTTC. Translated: CASNRQNNEQFF.

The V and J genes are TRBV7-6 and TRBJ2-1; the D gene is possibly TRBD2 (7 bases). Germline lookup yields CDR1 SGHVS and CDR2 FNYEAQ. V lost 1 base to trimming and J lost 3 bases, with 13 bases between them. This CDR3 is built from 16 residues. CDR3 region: CASSLGRGPFYNEQFF. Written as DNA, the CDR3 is TGTGCCAGCAGCTTAGGGCGGGGGCCTTTCTACAATGAGCAGTTCTTC.

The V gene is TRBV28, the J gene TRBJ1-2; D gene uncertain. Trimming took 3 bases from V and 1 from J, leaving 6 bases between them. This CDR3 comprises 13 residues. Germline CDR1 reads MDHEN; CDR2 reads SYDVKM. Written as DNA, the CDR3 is TGTGCCAGCAGTTTGGAGAGTAACTATGGCTACACCTTC. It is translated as CASSLESNYGYTF.

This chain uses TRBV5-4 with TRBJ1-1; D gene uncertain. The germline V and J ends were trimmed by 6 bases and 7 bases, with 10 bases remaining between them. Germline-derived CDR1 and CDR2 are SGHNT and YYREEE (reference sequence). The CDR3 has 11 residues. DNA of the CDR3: TGTGCCAGCAAAAATTACAGTGAAGCTTTCTTT. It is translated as CASKNYSEAFF.